One TCR beta chain is described in this entry. These data come from a study of blood T cell repertoires in COVID-19. Per the original methods: Amplification with reference gene primers provided the estimates of nucleated cell counts. The method was immunoSEQ multiplex PCR; TCRdb's version includes in-frame clones alone and lacks a portion of them. V and J calls and clone size come straight from that table; D and trimming were deduced from the DNA. The sample yields around 90,000 clones, 80% to 95% seen once. Sequencing input: peripheral blood. This sequence originates from a woman in her fifties or sixties with active COVID-19.

CDR3 sequence reads: CASSLTGGEKLFF. The CDR3 nucleotides read TGTGCCAGCAGCTTGACAGGGGGGGAAAAACTGTTTTTT. J is TRBJ1-4 and V is TRBV5-4; TRBD1 matches 8 bases. With 1 base clipped from V and 8 bases from J, the junction kept 1 base outside the gene matches. The CDR3 is 13 residues long. CDR1 is SGHNT, CDR2 YYREEE, per germline (reference sequence).